The clone carrying this T cell receptor (beta chain) was detected once. Its antigen is still unknown. Time point specified: patch test 2, 6 weeks after DPC sensitization. Treatment here: therapeutic diphenylcyclopropenone sensitization with weekly scalp DPC. The entry originates in a study of human T cells and chemical hapten exposure. Whole-study context: The cohort included alopecia areata under or over 50% scalp, totalis and universalis.

CDR1 and CDR2 (germline): SQVTM, ANQGSEA. The CDR3 sequence is 15 residues long. The V gene lost 3 bases and the J gene lost 2 bases, with 16 bases spanning the gap. Findings and caveats of the study: Those TCRs sitting above 1 in 1000 frequency stayed the same with DPC sensitization. Expanded TCRs created a significantly greater count of big CDR3 similarity clusters than controls did.

Unique molecular identifiers were attached to individual cDNA molecules within the library. TCRdb independently ran MiXCR on the RACE reads; one entry per CDR3 protein. The data hold 90,000 to 110,000 distinct CDR3 sequences, with roughly 10% observed a single time. The TCR originated in a woman between 35 and 50 years old with alopecia areata. Some clones in this sample may be carry-over from other donors' samples. This chain joins TRBV29-1 and TRBJ1-2; a weak D match, TRBD1 (5 bases). Material: whole blood, obtained in connection with sensitization to the hapten diphenylcyclopropenone (DPC). CDR3 DNA: TGCAGCGTTGAGACAGCAGATACCCCGAACTATGGCTACACCTTC. Protein product: CSVETADTPNYGYTF.